Below, one TCR beta chain is given with its context. Its antigen is currently unknown. The length of the CDR3 is 15 residues. Germline CDR1 and CDR2: LNHDA and SQIVND (reference sequence). J lost 5 bases, V lost 7 bases, and 10 bases had no gene match. The data belong to a study of OX40 agonist ivuxolimab in advanced cancers. Study-wide points: Among patients with partial responses at 0.1-3.0 mg/kg, clonal expansion was among the lowest.

Only in-frame clones appear in the TCRdb table, and some are missing; sequencing was by immunoSEQ multiplex PCR. The repertoire consists of roughly 49,000 clones, with about 86% occurring once and the leading ten covering over 1.5%. The TCR sequence derives from an adult with an advanced solid tumor such as melanoma, head and neck, liver or kidney cancer. The chain combines TRBV19 with TRBJ2-2; 7 bases are a match to TRBD2. Sequences were derived from CD4+ or CD8+ T cells sorted from blood, sampled in a trial of the OX40 agonist ivuxolimab. The CDR3 here is CASTSVDGRTGELFF. The CDR3 bases are TGTGCCAGTACCTCAGTGGACGGGAGGACCGGGGAGCTGTTTTTT.